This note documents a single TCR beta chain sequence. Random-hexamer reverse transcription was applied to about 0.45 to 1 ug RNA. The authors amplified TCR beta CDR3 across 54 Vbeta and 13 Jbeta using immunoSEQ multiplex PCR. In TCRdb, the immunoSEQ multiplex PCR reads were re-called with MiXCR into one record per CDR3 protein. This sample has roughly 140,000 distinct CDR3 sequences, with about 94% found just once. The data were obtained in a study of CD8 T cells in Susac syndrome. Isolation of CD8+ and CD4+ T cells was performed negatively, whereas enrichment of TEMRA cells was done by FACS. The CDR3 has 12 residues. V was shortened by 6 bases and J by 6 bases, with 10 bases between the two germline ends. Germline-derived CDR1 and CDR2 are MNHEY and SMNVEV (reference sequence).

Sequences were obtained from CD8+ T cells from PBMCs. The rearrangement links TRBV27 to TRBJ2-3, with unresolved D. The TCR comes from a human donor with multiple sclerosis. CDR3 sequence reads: CASSLFGDTQYF. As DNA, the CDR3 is TGTGCCAGCAGCCTCTTCGGGGATACGCAGTATTTT.